A selection of T cell receptor beta chains follows, all from one sample in a study of T-cell memory formation after mild COVID-19. MiXCR was run by TCRdb on the 5' RACE reads, yielding one entry per CDR3 protein. The sample lists fewer than 400,000 distinct CDR3 sequences, approximately 15% occurring once. The sequenced sample was PBMCs or a T cell subset sorted from them (not recorded which). Every receptor here comes from a man younger than 30 who had mild COVID-19 (a few samples of this study predate the infection). Cell type and time point are not known. The CDR3 runs from the conserved cysteine through the conserved F or W. The D gene is left open where the match is weak. Rows may omit the clone size; those that give it use once, few, many or a size class.

>TRBV7-2|TRBJ2-1|16|.|TRBD1
TGTGCCAGCAGCTTTACCGGGACAGAAAAGATCTATGAGCAGTTCTTC
CASSFTGTEKIYEQFF
>TRBV7-2|TRBJ2-1|15|many|.
TGTGCCAGCAGCCCTGGGCGTAGCTCCTACAATGAGCAGTTCTTC
CASSPGRSSYNEQFF
>TRBV7-3|TRBJ2-1|13|few|.
TGTGCCAGCAGCCCAACGAGTTTCAATGAGCAGTTCTTC
CASSPTSFNEQFF
>TRBV11-2|TRBJ2-2|16|.|.
TGTGCCAGCAGCAACCGGGCACACTCCCACACCGGGGAGCTGTTTTTT
CASSNRAHSHTGELFF
>TRBV7-9|TRBJ1-2|12|.|.
TGTGCCAGCAGCTCGGCCCGGTATGGCTACACCTTC
CASSSARYGYTF
>TRBV9|TRBJ1-2|12|few|.
TGTGCCAGCAGCGTAGCCCATTATGGCTACACCTTC
CASSVAHYGYTF
>TRBV7-9|TRBJ1-2|13|few|.
TGTGCCAGCAGCTTATATTCGGGGGATGGCTACACCTTC
CASSLYSGDGYTF
>TRBV2|TRBJ1-1|15|many|.
TGTGCCAGCAGCCATTATGGACAGACTAACACTGAAGCTTTCTTT
CASSHYGQTNTEAFF
>TRBV7-9|TRBJ2-5|13|.|TRBD2
TGTGCCAGCAGTCGGACTAGCCGAGAGACCCAGTACTTC
CASSRTSRETQYF
>TRBV6-5|TRBJ2-5|16|.|TRBD1
TGTGCCAGCAGTTACGGGGACAGGGGGCGCGGGGAGACCCAGTACTTC
CASSYGDRGRGETQYF
>TRBV15|TRBJ2-2|16|many|.
TGTGCCACCAGCAGAGGAGCAGGGGAGAACACCGGGGAGCTGTTTTTT
CATSRGAGENTGELFF
>TRBV20-1|TRBJ1-2|13|.|.
TGCAGTGCTAGACGGCAGAGCGACTATGGCTACACCTTC
CSARRQSDYGYTF
>TRBV28|TRBJ1-2|15|.|.
TGTGCCAGCAGTTCGATAAGCGCGGTTGGGCGCGGCTACACCTTC
CASSSISAVGRGYTF
>TRBV7-9|TRBJ2-5|13|.|.
TGTGCCAGCAGCTTTTCGGCAGAAGAGACCCAGTACTTC
CASSFSAEETQYF
>TRBV20-1|TRBJ2-7|14|.|.
TGCAGTGCTAGAGAAGGTGGGGAACTATACGAGCAGTACTTC
CSAREGGELYEQYF